The 31 T cell receptor beta chains in this list originate from one sample, sequenced in a study of shared clonotypes between healthy human individuals. TCRdb's table, derived via immunoSEQ multiplex PCR, lists solely in-frame clones and lacks some. The table records around 120,000 clones, approximately 65% of them present only once. The sample consisted of memory CD8+ T cells sorted from blood. The subset is: CD45RO+ cells pooled with CCR7-negative TemRA cells. These TCRs come from a woman in her twenties or thirties in good health.

V is TRBV29-1 and J is TRBJ1-2, with unresolved D. The germline V and J ends were trimmed by 0 bases and 4 bases, with 12 bases remaining between them. The germline V gene has CDR1 SQVTM and CDR2 ANQGSEA. The CDR3 contains 14 residues. The CDR3 bases are TGCAGCGTTGAAGATCCCAGTGAAGCCTATGGCTACACCTTC. Protein product: CSVEDPSEAYGYTF.

In DNA form, the CDR3 reads TGTGCCAGTAGTTTGGACAGGGTCGCAGATACGCAGTATTTT. Translation gives CASSLDRVADTQYF. The V call is TRBV19, the J call TRBJ2-3; 8 positions agree with TRBD1. This CDR3 spans 14 amino acids. Germline-derived CDR1 and CDR2 are LNHDA and SQIVND (reference sequence). After removal of 5 bases from V and 4 bases from J, the junction contained 5 bases not matched to a gene.

This clone was found a few times. The chain employs TRBV27 and TRBJ2-2; D may be TRBD1 (5 bases). CDR3 length: 15 residues. CDR1 and CDR2 from the germline V gene are MNHEY and SMNVEV (reference sequence). Trimming left V 5 bases short and J 10 bases short, with 20 bases between. CDR3 sequence: CASSGAVGAPAELFF. CDR3 DNA sequence: TGTGCCAGCAGTGGGGCGGTAGGGGCCCCAGCGGAGCTGTTTTTT.

V usage is TRBV6-5 and J usage is TRBJ2-2, with D perhaps matching TRBD1 (6 bases). Looked up from germline, CDR1 is MNHEY and CDR2 is SVGAGI. The CDR3 length is 14 residues. Trimming took off 2 bases at V and 7 bases at J, with 11 bases between the two ends. The CDR3 bases are TGTGCCAGCAGTTACAATCAGGGGATCGGGGAGCTGTTTTTT. Translation: CASSYNQGIGELFF.

CDR3 bases: TGTGCCAGCAGCTCGACAGGGTCAGGCAATCAGCCCCAGCATTTT. Translation: CASSSTGSGNQPQHF. V and J are TRBV25-1 and TRBJ1-5; 7 positions agree with TRBD1. CDR1 and CDR2 from the germline V gene are MGHDK and SYGVNS. V shed 6 bases and J 2 bases; nucleotides not matched to a gene: 7. The CDR3 loop spans 15 amino acids. The entire variable domain, with the rest obtained from reference TRBV25-1 and TRBJ1-5, is as follows: EADIYQTPRYLVIGTGKKITLECSQTMGHDKMYWYQQDPGMELHLIHYSYGVNSTEKGDLSSESTVSRIRTEHFPLTLESARPSHTSQYLCASSSTGSGNQPQHFGDGTRLSIL.

Points on this clone: The DNA is omitted, as the CDR3 cannot be located on it reliably, and the CDR3 follows TCRdb's listing. The CDR3 is CASSTSQVDGYTF. The rearrangement uses TRBV5-1 and TRBJ1-2; TRBD1, the D gene given by the table, was not confirmed from the DNA. CDR1 and CDR2 (germline): SGHRS, YFSETQ. The CDR3 comprises 13 residues, both ends counted.

This clone was seen a single time. The chain links TRBV7-9 to TRBJ2-7; 9 nucleotides match TRBD1. CDR3 length: 16 amino acids. Germline V gene sequence: CDR1 SEHNR, CDR2 FQNEAQ (reference sequence). The V gene end was trimmed by 3 bases and the J gene end by 2 bases; junction bases not matched to a gene: 8. CDR3 in amino acids: CASSFTRGQGPYEQYF. In nucleotides, the CDR3 is TGTGCCAGCAGCTTTACGCGGGGACAGGGTCCCTACGAGCAGTACTTC.

The V gene is TRBV12-5, the J gene TRBJ1-2; tentatively, D is TRBD1 (5 bases). This CDR3 contains 12 residues. The ends were cut back, 3 bases at V and 6 bases at J, with 8 bases in the middle. In germline, CDR1 is LGHNT, CDR2 FRNRAP. DNA for the CDR3: TGTGCTAGTGGTTTCGGGGCGGATGGCTACACCTTC. Encoded protein: CASGFGADGYTF.

The chain combines TRBV7-9 with TRBJ2-7, with D unclear. Per germline, CDR1 SEHNR and CDR2 FQNEAQ (reference sequence). Between the trimmed V and J ends, which lost 3 bases and 3 bases, there was a span of 6 bases. The CDR3 contains 12 residues. The CDR3 here is CASSLRNYEQYF. CDR3 coding DNA: TGTGCCAGCAGCTTGAGGAACTACGAGCAGTACTTC.

The chain uses TRBV11-2 and TRBJ2-7; 10 bases align to TRBD2. Looked up from germline, CDR1 is SGHAT and CDR2 is FQNNGV. The CDR3 contains 16 residues. The V and J ends lost 5 bases and 5 bases, in that order; junction bases with no gene match: 12. The CDR3 DNA is TGTGCCAGCAGCCAAGAAGGAGCGGGAGGGCCGAACGAGCAGTACTTC. The encoded protein is CASSQEGAGGPNEQYF.

The CDR3 loop is CASTTSGGLMNTEAFF. The CDR3 DNA reads as TGTGCCAGTACCACCTCCGGGGGACTCATGAACACTGAAGCTTTCTTT. The J gene is TRBJ1-1, the V gene TRBV19; a weak D match, TRBD1 (5 bases). The length of the CDR3 is 16 residues. The ends were cut back, 7 bases at V and 0 bases at J, with 18 bases in the middle. Germline values: CDR1 LNHDA, CDR2 SQIVND (reference sequence). Complete variable domain (other parts from reference TRBV19 and TRBJ1-1): DGGITQSPKYLFRKEGQNVTLSCEQNLNHDAMYWYRQDPGQGLRLIYYSQIVNDFQKGDIAEGYSVSREKKESFPLTVTSAQKNPTAFYLCASTTSGGLMNTEAFFGQGTRLTVV.

The sample holds a few counts of this clone. This chain uses TRBV6-1 with TRBJ2-2; D is unresolved. Trimming left V 3 bases short and J 6 bases short, with 17 bases between. CDR1 MNHNS and CDR2 SASEGT come from the germline V gene. There are 16 residues in the CDR3. CDR3 nucleotide sequence: TGTGCCAGCAGTGACGCTCCGGAGTCGGCGGCCGGGGAGCTGTTTTTT. Residues: CASSDAPESAAGELFF.

This chain joins TRBV6-1 and TRBJ2-3; 14 bases line up with TRBD2. Losses at the gene ends were 3 bases for V and 6 bases for J; bases not matched to a gene: 2. CDR3 length equals 15 residues. Germline-derived CDR1 and CDR2 are MNHNS and SASEGT. CDR3 loop: CASSDWTSGRDTQYF. The DNA of the CDR3 is TGTGCCAGCAGTGATTGGACTAGCGGGAGGGATACGCAGTATTTT.

V is TRBV7-2 and J is TRBJ1-4, with TRBD1 as a possible D gene (5 bases). Trimming removed 2 bases at V and 8 bases at J, with 15 bases between. The CDR3 covers 15 residues. CDR1 and CDR2 (germline): SGHTA, FQGNSA. CDR3 sequence: CASSLYYDSREKLFF. CDR3 nucleotides: TGTGCCAGCAGCTTATATTACGACAGCCGGGAAAAACTGTTTTTT.

The CDR3 sequence: CASRPGTSWEQFF. The CDR3 DNA sequence: TGCGCCAGCAGGCCCGGGACTAGCTGGGAGCAGTTCTTC. The J gene is TRBJ2-1, the V gene TRBV10-1; 9 bases match TRBD2. This CDR3 has 13 residues. Germline CDR1 and CDR2: WNHNN and SYGVQD (reference sequence). V lost 6 bases, J lost 10 bases, and 7 bases stayed unmatched.

This chain joins TRBV28 and TRBJ2-7; 9 bases align to TRBD2. The CDR3 is 16 amino acids. CDR1 MDHEN and CDR2 SYDVKM come from the germline V gene. The junction had 10 bases not matched to a gene; V was cut back by 2 bases and J by 5 bases. CDR3 sequence (DNA): TGTGCCAGCAGTTTAATCAGTCTAGCGGGAATCGACGAGCAGTACTTC. Translated: CASSLISLAGIDEQYF.

The chain couples TRBV25-1 to TRBJ1-6; 10 bases map to TRBD1. The CDR3 length is 15 residues. Germline CDR1 is MGHDK and CDR2 is SYGVNS. V lost 6 bases to trimming and J lost 9 bases; unmatched junction nucleotides: 8. CDR3 sequence reads: CASSRTGGFSSPLHF. As DNA, the CDR3 is TGTGCCAGCAGCAGGACAGGGGGTTTTAGTTCACCCCTCCACTTT.

The V call is TRBV5-4, the J call TRBJ2-7; 10 bases are a match to TRBD1. Losses at the gene ends were 4 bases for V and 3 bases for J; bases not matched to a gene: 7. This CDR3 contains 15 residues. Per germline, CDR1 SGHNT and CDR2 YYREEE (reference sequence). The CDR3 nucleotides read TGTGCCAGCAGCACCGGACAGGGGGGTCGCTACGAGCAGTACTTC. This sequence encodes CASSTGQGGRYEQYF.

The chain recombines TRBV7-3 with TRBJ2-6; the D is unclear. Between the trimmed V and J ends, which lost 5 bases and 5 bases, there was a span of 22 bases. The CDR3 sequence is 18 residues long. The germline V gene encodes CDR1 SGHTA and CDR2 FQGTGA. The CDR3 reads CASSKSLRLQSRANVLTF. CDR3 nucleotides: TGTGCCAGCAGCAAAAGCCTACGCTTACAAAGTCGGGCCAACGTCCTGACTTTC.

The table lists this clone with many counts. The chain recombines TRBV6-4 with TRBJ2-6; 8 bases fit TRBD1. Germline V gives CDR1 MRHNA, CDR2 SNTAGT. After removal of 0 bases from V and 4 bases from J, the junction contained 2 bases not matched to a gene. The CDR3 has 16 amino acids. CDR3 in amino acids: CASSDSTGAGANVLTF. CDR3 bases: TGTGCCAGCAGTGACTCGACAGGGGCCGGGGCCAACGTCCTGACTTTC.

The chain has TRBV5-1 and TRBJ2-1, with TRBD2 matching over 7 bases. Germline V CDR1 and CDR2: SGHRS, YFSETQ. The CDR3 extends over 17 amino acids. Unmatched junction bases numbered 16, after V lost 4 bases and J lost 6 bases. The CDR3 DNA reads as TGCGCCAGCAGCCCGGCGGTGGGCGGGGGAGGGTTCAATGAGCAGTTCTTC. Protein sequence: CASSPAVGGGGFNEQFF. The variable domain in full, completed from reference TRBV5-1 and TRBJ2-1, reads KAGVTQTPRYLIKTRGQQVTLSCSPISGHRSVSWYQQTPGQGLQFLFEYFSETQRNKGNFPGRFSGRQFSNSRSEMNVSTLELGDSALYLCASSPAVGGGGFNEQFFGPGTRLTVL.

The rearrangement uses TRBV28 and TRBJ1-3; possibly TRBD1 for D (5 bases). CDR3 length: 14 residues. V was shortened by 2 bases and J by 4 bases, with 9 bases between the two germline ends. Germline V gene sequence: CDR1 MDHEN, CDR2 SYDVKM. As DNA, the CDR3 is TGTGCCAGCAGTTTAGCCAGGGCAGGAAACACCATATATTTT. Its translation is CASSLARAGNTIYF.

The chain combines TRBV7-9 with TRBJ2-7; the D gene is possibly TRBD2 (5 bases). The CDR3 spans 12 residues. Germline CDR1 and CDR2: SEHNR and FQNEAQ (reference sequence). CDR3 coding DNA: TGTGCTACTAGGTCCGGGCGGGACGAGCAGTACTTC. Translated: CATRSGRDEQYF.

In this sample, this clone turned up many times. V usage is TRBV25-1 and J usage is TRBJ2-2, with 12 bases aligning to TRBD2. The germline V gene has CDR1 MGHDK and CDR2 SYGVNS. V dropped 7 bases and J dropped 3; count of bases not matched to a gene: 0. This CDR3 contains 14 residues. The CDR3: CASTSGRDTGELFF. The DNA of the CDR3 is TGTGCCAGCACTAGCGGGAGGGACACCGGGGAGCTGTTTTTT.

This clone was detected ten times or more. This chain connects TRBV4-1 to TRBJ2-1, with 9 bases lining up with TRBD2. CDR3 length: 15 residues. The J segment lost 4 bases and the V segment lost 4 bases, leaving 5 bases of the junction unmatched. CDR1 and CDR2 (germline): MGHRA, YSYEKL. CDR3 region: CASSPTSGEYNEQFF. CDR3 DNA sequence: TGCGCCAGCAGCCCGACTAGCGGAGAATACAATGAGCAGTTCTTC.

V gene TRBV5-1 combines with J gene TRBJ2-7; a possible D gene is TRBD1 (6 bases). The germline V gene encodes CDR1 SGHRS and CDR2 YFSETQ. V lost 0 bases and J lost 5, with 12 bases in between. The CDR3 extends over 14 amino acids. The CDR3 is CASSLVWGPHEQYF. CDR3 bases: TGCGCCAGCAGCTTGGTATGGGGGCCCCACGAGCAGTACTTC.

This chain uses TRBV25-1 with TRBJ1-5; no reliable D call. Germline V gives CDR1 MGHDK, CDR2 SYGVNS. Trimming removed 4 bases at V and 7 bases at J, with 8 bases between. CDR3 length equals 12 residues. In DNA, the CDR3 is TGTGCCAGCAGTGGATTGGGGCAGCCCCAGCATTTT. Its protein is CASSGLGQPQHF.

The V call is TRBV19, the J call TRBJ1-5; perhaps TRBD1 as D (6 bases). This CDR3 spans 16 amino acids. The V gene's germline CDR1 is LNHDA and CDR2 SQIVND (reference sequence). V was cut by 6 bases and J by 2 bases, with 17 bases left in between. The CDR3, as DNA: TGTGCCAGTAGCAGGGGAGGCGATCGAGGCAATCAGCCCCAGCATTTT. Its protein is CASSRGGDRGNQPQHF.

This clone has only one observation. The chain links TRBV5-6 to TRBJ2-7, with D maybe TRBD2 (5 bases). This CDR3 comprises 15 residues. The germline V and J ends were trimmed by 1 base and 2 bases, with 13 bases remaining between them. Germline assignment: CDR1 SGHDT and CDR2 YYEEEE. The CDR3 DNA reads as TGTGCCAGCAGCTTGAGGTGGGGAGCCCCCTACGAGCAGTACTTC. Residues: CASSLRWGAPYEQYF.

This clone was counted ten times or more. The chain uses TRBV4-1 and TRBJ2-2; a possible D gene is TRBD2 (6 bases). The CDR3 is 18 residues long. The germline gives CDR1 MGHRA, CDR2 YSYEKL. Between the trimmed V and J ends, which lost 4 bases and 2 bases, there was a span of 20 bases. The CDR3 bases are TGCGCCAGCAGCCCTACCCCCGCTAGCGAACAAAACACCGGGGAGCTGTTTTTT. Translation: CASSPTPASEQNTGELFF.

The gene calls are TRBV6-1 and TRBJ2-7; TRBD1 is a possible D gene (6 bases). V was shortened by 0 bases and J by 4 bases, with 13 bases between the two germline ends. The length of the CDR3 is 15 residues. Germline values: CDR1 MNHNS, CDR2 SASEGT. Written as DNA, the CDR3 is TGTGCCAGCAGTGAAGCTGATGAAGGGGGATACGAGCAGTACTTC. Translating gives CASSEADEGGYEQYF.